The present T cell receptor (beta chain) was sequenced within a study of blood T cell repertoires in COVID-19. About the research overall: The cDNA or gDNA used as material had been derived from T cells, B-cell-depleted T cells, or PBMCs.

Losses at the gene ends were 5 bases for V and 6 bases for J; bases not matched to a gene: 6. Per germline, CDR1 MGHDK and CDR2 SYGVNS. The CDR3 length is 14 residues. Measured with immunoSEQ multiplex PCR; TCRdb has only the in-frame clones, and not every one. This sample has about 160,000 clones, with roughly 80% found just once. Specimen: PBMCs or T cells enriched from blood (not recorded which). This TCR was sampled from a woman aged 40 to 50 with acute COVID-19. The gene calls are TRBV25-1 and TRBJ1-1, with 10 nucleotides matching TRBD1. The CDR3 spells CASSTGQGLSEAFF. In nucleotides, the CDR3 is TGTGCCAGCAGTACGGGACAGGGGTTATCTGAAGCTTTCTTT.